Listed here are 30 T cell receptor beta chains from one sample, sequenced in a study of blood T cell repertoires in COVID-19. Profiled with immunoSEQ multiplex PCR; TCRdb holds only in-frame clones, not every one. The table records tens of thousands of clones, roughly 78% of them present only once. The specimen sequenced was peripheral blood. The receptors were sampled from a human donor in a cohort sampled during active COVID-19.

The chain combines TRBV30 with TRBJ2-7, with D perhaps matching TRBD1 (6 bases). V lost 2 bases to trimming and J lost 6 bases, with 20 bases between them. There are 15 residues in the CDR3. Germline CDR1 reads GTSNPN; CDR2 reads SVGIG (reference sequence). The CDR3 sequence: CAWSPTLTGPSEQYF. In nucleotides, the CDR3 is TGTGCCTGGAGTCCTACCCTGACAGGTCCGTCCGAGCAGTACTTC.

This chain uses TRBV9 with TRBJ2-7; a possible D gene is TRBD2 (6 bases). Germline V gives CDR1 SGDLS, CDR2 YYNGEE. This CDR3 region has 14 residues. The V end lost 0 bases, the J end lost 2 bases, and 9 bases lay between the germline ends. CDR3 amino acids: CASSVGPSAYEQYF. CDR3 coding DNA: TGTGCCAGCAGCGTAGGTCCTAGCGCCTACGAGCAGTACTTC.

This chain uses TRBV30 with TRBJ1-4; 7 nucleotides match TRBD1. V shed 0 bases, J shed 8 bases, and the junction held 9 bases outside the gene matches. CDR1 is GTSNPN, CDR2 SVGIG, per germline (reference sequence). This CDR3 region has 15 residues. CDR3 sequence: CAWSVGSTGREKLFF. The CDR3 DNA reads TGTGCCTGGAGTGTTGGTTCGACAGGGCGGGAAAAACTGTTTTTT.

V gene TRBV5-8 combines with J gene TRBJ2-7, with 9 bases lining up with TRBD1. CDR3 length: 12 amino acids. V trimming: 4 bases; J trimming: 13 bases; junction bases outside the gene matches: 9. The germline gives CDR1 SGHTS, CDR2 YDEGEE. The chain's CDR3 is CASSPWTGAVYF. The CDR3 nucleotides are TGTGCCAGCAGCCCCTGGACAGGGGCGGTATACTTC.

The chain recombines TRBV9 with TRBJ1-1; 7 bases align to TRBD1. The V gene end was trimmed by 0 bases and the J gene end by 10 bases; junction bases not matched to a gene: 9. CDR3 length: 14 amino acids. Germline V lookup: CDR1 SGDLS, CDR2 YYNGEE. The CDR3 loop reads CASSVVEGAVGAFF. The CDR3 nucleotides read TGTGCCAGCAGCGTAGTGGAGGGGGCGGTGGGAGCTTTCTTT.

The chain has TRBV5-1 and TRBJ1-1; D unclear. The length of the CDR3 is 15 residues. Germline loops: CDR1 SGHRS, CDR2 YFSETQ. The V end was cut by 1 base, the J end by 1 base, with 11 bases between. In nucleotides, the CDR3 is TGCGCCAGCAGCTTGCCCCGACTGGGGAACACTGAAGCTTTCTTT. Encoded protein: CASSLPRLGNTEAFF.

The genes are TRBV2 and TRBJ1-4, with TRBD1 as a possible D gene (6 bases). The V end was cut by 7 bases, the J end by 5 bases, with 14 bases between. The CDR3 extends over 14 amino acids. Germline V lookup: CDR1 SNHLY, CDR2 FYNNEI. The CDR3 DNA sequence: TGTGCCAGCACCCCCGGGACAAACAATGAAAAACTGTTTTTT. It is translated as CASTPGTNNEKLFF.

CDR3 in amino acids: CASSKRGSGNTIYF. The DNA for the CDR3 is TGTGCCAGCAGCAAACGGGGATCTGGAAACACCATATATTTT. This chain links TRBV7-8 with TRBJ1-3; D ambiguous. Germline V gives CDR1 SGHVS, CDR2 FQNEAQ. The CDR3 is 14 amino acids. V lost 5 bases and J 1 base, leaving 9 bases between the germline ends.

This clone was detected only once. This sequence joins TRBV2 and TRBJ1-5; perhaps TRBD1 as D (6 bases). Germline V lookup: CDR1 SNHLY, CDR2 FYNNEI. V shed 4 bases and J shed 4 bases, with 17 bases lying between them. The CDR3 covers 16 residues. CDR3 residues: CASSAKVRGLNQPQHF. In DNA, the CDR3 is TGTGCCAGCAGTGCGAAGGTTAGGGGGTTAAATCAGCCCCAGCATTTT.

The rearrangement uses TRBV12-5 and TRBJ2-1; the D gene is possibly TRBD2 (5 bases). V lost 7 bases to trimming and J lost 4 bases, with 8 bases between them. The CDR3 sequence is 12 residues long. CDR1 LGHNT and CDR2 FRNRAP come from the germline V gene. CDR3 region: CASVSGYNEQFF. The CDR3 DNA sequence: TGTGCTAGTGTGTCGGGGTACAATGAGCAGTTCTTC. The full variable domain, its missing parts supplied by reference TRBV12-5 and TRBJ2-1, is DARVTQTPRHKVTEMGQEVTMRCQPILGHNTVFWYRQTMMQGLELLAYFRNRAPLDDSGMPKDRFSAEMPDATLATLKIQPSEPRDSAVYFCASVSGYNEQFFGPGTRLTVL.

The chain employs TRBV21-1 and TRBJ1-5. TRBV21-1 is described as a pseudogene. CDR3 length: 16 amino acids. The CDR3 loop reads CASSKRPPGGNQPQHF. The CDR3 coding sequence is TGTGCCAGCAGCAAACGCCCCCCCGGGGGCAATCAGCCCCAGCATTTT.

The gene calls are TRBV18 and TRBJ1-5, with no clear D. Germline V lookup: CDR1 KGHSH, CDR2 LQKENI. There are 13 residues in the CDR3. Trimming stripped 9 bases from V and 3 bases from J, with 12 bases between. DNA of the CDR3: TGTGCCAGTTTATGGCCCCACAATCAGCCCCAGCATTTT. It translates to CASLWPHNQPQHF.

The CDR3 sequence is CASSSTSGSSYNEQFF. CDR3 DNA sequence: TGTGCCAGCAGCTCCACTAGCGGAAGCTCCTACAATGAGCAGTTCTTC. This sequence joins TRBV7-9 and TRBJ2-1, with 8 bases matching TRBD2. The germline V gene has CDR1 SEHNR and CDR2 FQNEAQ (reference sequence). V shed 4 bases, J shed 0 bases, and the junction held 5 bases outside the gene matches. CDR3 length: 16 amino acids.

This clone was picked up many times. V gene TRBV12-3 or TRBV12-4 combines with J gene TRBJ1-1; D might be TRBD1 (5 bases). Trimming took off 5 bases at V and 7 bases at J, with 11 bases between the two ends. The CDR3 has 12 amino acids. CDR3 residues: CASSLGHREAFF. DNA for the CDR3: TGTGCCAGCAGTCTCGGACATCGTGAAGCTTTCTTT.

V gene TRBV7-2 combines with J gene TRBJ2-7, with D perhaps TRBD1 (5 bases). CDR3 length: 13 residues. The ends were cut back, 6 bases at V and 0 bases at J, with 9 bases in the middle. Germline CDR1 SGHTA, CDR2 FQGNSA. For the CDR3, the DNA is TGTGCCAGCAGGGACACAACCTCCTACGAGCAGTACTTC. Amino acids: CASRDTTSYEQYF.

V and J are TRBV4-1 and TRBJ2-7, with 9 bases identical to TRBD1. The CDR3 is 16 amino acids. From germline, CDR1 is MGHRA and CDR2 YSYEKL. V shed 2 bases and J 1 base; nucleotides not matched to a gene: 6. DNA of the CDR3: TGCGCCAGCAGCCAACCCGGGACAGGGATTTCCTACGAGCAGTACTTC. It yields the protein CASSQPGTGISYEQYF.

V usage is TRBV6-6 and J usage is TRBJ1-2; D unresolved. The CDR3 is 12 amino acids. Germline values: CDR1 MNHNY, CDR2 SVGAGI (reference sequence). The ends were cut back, 10 bases at V and 7 bases at J, with 16 bases in the middle. CDR3 protein: CATSRGNGGYTF. Here the CDR3 DNA reads TGTGCCACCTCCCGGGGTAACGGTGGCTACACCTTC.

This sequence joins TRBV19 and TRBJ1-2; 8 bases are a match to TRBD1. The ends lost 3 bases at V and 3 bases at J; junction bases unmatched: 9. The CDR3 sequence is 16 residues long. The germline CDR1 and CDR2 sequences are LNHDA and SQIVND (reference sequence). The chain's CDR3 is CASSMVPQGADYGYTF. The CDR3 nucleotides read TGTGCCAGTAGTATGGTTCCGCAGGGGGCGGACTATGGCTACACCTTC.

By share of the sample, this clone is medium-sized (0.01 to 0.1%). No DNA is shown, since the ends of the CDR3 on it are uncertain; the CDR3 is the one TCRdb lists. The chain's CDR3 is CASSKVGQGNQPQHF. The V gene is TRBV21-1, the J gene TRBJ1-5; the table calls TRBD1, which could not be checked here. TRBV21-1 is a pseudogene. The CDR3 is 15 amino acids in total, end residues counted.

CDR3 nucleotides: TGTGCCAGCAGCCTCCCCTCCGGAGCCTACAATGAGCAGTTCTTC. As protein: CASSLPSGAYNEQFF. This chain links TRBV5-6 with TRBJ2-1; D remains ambiguous. This CDR3 has 15 residues. Germline V lookup: CDR1 SGHDT, CDR2 YYEEEE. Trimming stripped 4 bases from V and 2 bases from J, with 13 bases between.

This chain links TRBV7-3 with TRBJ1-1; possibly TRBD1 for D (5 bases). V was shortened by 3 bases and J by 0 bases, with 11 bases between the two germline ends. The V gene's germline CDR1 is SGHTA and CDR2 FQGTGA. The CDR3 runs 15 residues. CDR3 sequence (DNA): TGTGCCAGCAGCTTGGGCGGGGGATTGAACACTGAAGCTTTCTTT. This encodes CASSLGGGLNTEAFF.

The rearrangement uses TRBV4-2 and TRBJ1-3; maybe TRBD1 (6 bases). Germline V CDR1 and CDR2: LGHNA, YNFKEQ. V lost 0 bases, J lost 0 bases, and 18 bases lay in between. The CDR3 is 19 amino acids. The DNA of the CDR3 is TGTGCCAGCAGCCAAGATACAGGGCAGGCTCTACTCTCTGGAAACACCATATATTTT. As protein: CASSQDTGQALLSGNTIYF.

This clone occurred a few times. The rearrangement links TRBV10-3 to TRBJ1-5, with 9 bases identical to TRBD1. Trimming at V came to 10 bases and at J to 6 bases, leaving 7 bases not matched to a gene. The CDR3 is made up of 13 amino acids. Germline-derived CDR1 and CDR2 are ENHRY and SYGVKD. Written as DNA, the CDR3 is TGTGCCAACGGACAGGGGAGAGGTCAGCCCCAGCATTTT. This gives the protein CANGQGRGQPQHF.

V usage is TRBV12-3 or TRBV12-4 and J usage is TRBJ1-2, with 11 bases that match TRBD1. J lost 6 bases, V lost 5 bases, and 2 bases had no gene match. This CDR3 region has 13 residues. CDR3 residues: CASSGDRGNGYTF. In DNA, the CDR3 is TGTGCCAGCAGTGGGGACAGGGGGAATGGCTACACCTTC.

V is TRBV4-1 and J is TRBJ1-5; 7 bases map to TRBD1. J lost 6 bases, V lost 0 bases, and 8 bases had no gene match. Germline CDR1 and CDR2: MGHRA and YSYEKL. The CDR3 sequence is 16 residues long. CDR3 nucleotide sequence: TGCGCCAGCAGCCAAGAGGCGACAGGGATGACTCAGCCCCAGCATTTT. Protein sequence: CASSQEATGMTQPQHF.

The chain is built from TRBV5-4 and TRBJ1-2; TRBD1 might be the D (6 bases). In germline, CDR1 is SGHNT, CDR2 YYREEE (reference sequence). Trimming took 4 bases from V and 3 from J, leaving 19 bases between them. The CDR3 runs 16 residues. The CDR3 loop reads CASSRTSGGIDYGYTF. DNA of the CDR3: TGTGCCAGCAGCAGAACGTCGGGGGGCATTGACTATGGCTACACCTTC.

In nucleotides, the CDR3 is TGTGCCAGCAGCATCCAAAACGAGCAGTACTTC. Amino acid sequence: CASSIQNEQYF. This rearrangement joins TRBV11-2 to TRBJ2-7; no reliable D call. The V gene lost 5 bases and the J gene lost 5 bases, with 7 bases spanning the gap. The CDR3 totals 11 residues. In germline, CDR1 is SGHAT, CDR2 FQNNGV.

V gene TRBV3-1 (or the pseudogene TRBV3-2) combines with J gene TRBJ2-1; 8 bases fit TRBD2. Germline loops: CDR1 LGHDT, CDR2 YNNKEL (reference sequence). V dropped 3 bases and J dropped 4; count of bases not matched to a gene: 2. The CDR3 is 14 residues long. CDR3 sequence: CASSQAGGYNEQFF. The CDR3 DNA is TGTGCCAGCAGCCAGGCGGGGGGTTACAATGAGCAGTTCTTC.

The chain combines TRBV5-1 with TRBJ2-2, with D maybe TRBD2 (6 bases). This CDR3 comprises 15 residues. V lost 4 bases and J lost 3, with 13 bases in between. Germline V gives CDR1 SGHRS, CDR2 YFSETQ. This CDR3 reads CASSPWGVDTGELFF. The CDR3 nucleotides are TGCGCCAGCAGCCCCTGGGGGGTGGACACCGGGGAGCTGTTTTTT.

CDR3 loop: CASSRQETQYF. As DNA, the CDR3 is TGTGCCAGCAGCCGCCAAGAGACCCAGTACTTC. The chain is built from TRBV7-2 and TRBJ2-5; no clear D. This CDR3 is 11 amino acids long. CDR1 and CDR2 (germline): SGHTA, FQGNSA. Trimming took 5 bases from V and 1 from J, leaving 2 bases between them.